These T cell receptor beta chains were read from a single sample in a study of beta chain features in type 1 diabetes. The data were produced by immunoSEQ multiplex PCR, yet TCRdb's version contains in-frame clones alone and is incomplete. This sample yields 200,000 to 250,000 clones, of which approximately 10% are seen a single time; approximately 1.3% belongs to the top ten. The sample taken for sequencing was central memory CD4+ T cells from blood. Receptors originate from a man aged 18 to 35 in good health. The CDR3 runs from the conserved cysteine through the conserved F or W. A D gene is named only where the DNA matches it firmly. Some rows have no size entry. The others give once, few or many, or a class for an expanded clone.

clone size	V gene	D gene	J gene	CDR3 DNA	CDR3 protein
-	TRBV4-2	TRBD1	TRBJ1-5	TGTGCCAGCAGCCGAGGGACAGGTGGGGAGGTACCCCAGCATTTT	CASSRGTGGEVPQHF
few	TRBV5-1	-	TRBJ2-7	TGCGCCAGCAGCTTGTCCGGATTCGAGCAGTACTTC	CASSLSGFEQYF
many	TRBV14	-	TRBJ2-1	TGTGCCAGCAGCCAAGATTGGAGCAGTGGCGAGCAGTTCTTC	CASSQDWSSGEQFF
few	TRBV5-1	-	TRBJ1-5	TGCGCCAGCAGCTTGGCTGGTAATAGCAATCAGCCCCAGCATTTT	CASSLAGNSNQPQHF
many	TRBV9	-	TRBJ2-5	TGTGCCAGCAGCGCCAGCGGGCTGGGGACCCAGTACTTC	CASSASGLGTQYF
-	TRBV5-1	TRBD2	TRBJ2-7	TGCGCCAGCAGCTACTCTAGCGGGAGTTCCTACGAGCAGTACTTC	CASSYSSGSSYEQYF
-	TRBV29-1	TRBD2	TRBJ2-2	TGCAGCGCCATGAACGTAGCGGGAGGGCCCGCCCGGACCGGGGAGCTGTTTTTT	CSAMNVAGGPARTGELFF
-	TRBV7-2	TRBD1	TRBJ2-4	TGTGCCAGCAGCCGCGCTCAAGGACAGGGGTCCGCCAAAAACATTCAGTACTTC	CASSRAQGQGSAKNIQYF
many	TRBV7-6	-	TRBJ1-5	TGTGCCAGCAGCGGACTGGGTGAGCCCCAGCATTTT	CASSGLGEPQHF
-	TRBV19	TRBD1	TRBJ2-2	TGTGCCAGTAGTATGAGACAGGGGACCGGGGAGCTGTTTTTT	CASSMRQGTGELFF
few	TRBV7-2	-	TRBJ2-5	TGTGCCAGCAGCTTTGAGCTACAGCAAGAGACCCAGTACTTC	CASSFELQQETQYF
few	TRBV30	-	TRBJ2-3	TGTGCCTGGCGGGGAGTGGCTTGGGGCACAGATACGCAGTATTTT	CAWRGVAWGTDTQYF
-	TRBV5-1	TRBD1	TRBJ1-2	TGCGCCAGCAGCAGTGGACAGGGCGGCTACACCTTC	CASSSGQGGYTF
-	TRBV28	TRBD2	TRBJ2-7	TGTGCCAGCAGTTTATCCCCGTTTGCGGGAGACTACGAGCAGTACTTC	CASSLSPFAGDYEQYF
few	TRBV7-2	TRBD1	TRBJ1-1	TGTGCCAGCAGCCCTCATACCGGACAGGACCGGGACACTGAAGCTTTCTTT	CASSPHTGQDRDTEAFF
-	TRBV7-2	-	TRBJ2-3	TGTGCCAGCAGCCAAGATCCGGTTGCCACAGATACGCAGTATTTT	CASSQDPVATDTQYF
few	TRBV6-6	TRBD1	TRBJ2-3	TGTGCCAGCAGTCTCAGGACAGGGGCAGATACGCAGTATTTT	CASSLRTGADTQYF
-	TRBV5-1	-	TRBJ2-5	TGCGCCAGCAGCCCAACGGGACTCCTTCAAGAGACCCAGTACTTC	CASSPTGLLQETQYF
few	TRBV28	-	TRBJ1-4	TGTGCCAGCAGTCCCCCCGCAGGGAATAAAGAAAAACTGTTTTTT	CASSPPAGNKEKLFF
-	TRBV28	-	TRBJ2-7	TGTGCCAGCAGCCTTATATACGAGCAGTACTTC	CASSLIYEQYF
-	TRBV10-2	-	TRBJ2-7	TGCGCCAGCAGTTCCAGGGGCGAGCAGTACTTC	CASSSRGEQYF
few	TRBV29-1	-	TRBJ2-1	TGCAGCGTTGTCCCCAGGGCCAAGGGTGATGAGCAGTTCTTC	CSVVPRAKGDEQFF
-	TRBV25-1	TRBD2	TRBJ2-5	TGTGCCAGCACTTCGGGGGGGGAGACCCAGTACTTC	CASTSGGETQYF
few	TRBV11-2	-	TRBJ2-3	TGTGCCAGCCAGGTGGCCACAGATACGCAGTATTTT	CASQVATDTQYF
many	TRBV2	-	TRBJ2-3	TGTGCCAGCAGTGAAGCTTGGCCGTCATACGCGCAGTATTTT	CASSEAWPSYAQYF
-	TRBV5-6	-	TRBJ2-7	TGTGCCAGCAGCTTGGAGATCTACGAGCAGTACTTC	CASSLEIYEQYF
few	TRBV5-1	-	TRBJ2-2	TGCGCCAGCAATTGGGGAGAAAACACCGGGGAGCTGTTTTTT	CASNWGENTGELFF
-	TRBV2	-	TRBJ2-1	TGTGCCAGCAGTGAATTAGGCCTCCCCCTTAATGAGCAGTTCTTC	CASSELGLPLNEQFF
few	TRBV5-4	-	TRBJ2-5	TGTGCCAGCACACCGTACCAAGAGACCCAGTACTTC	CASTPYQETQYF
few	TRBV7-7	-	TRBJ2-5	TGTGCCAGCAGCCCGCGACTAGGTGAGACCCAGTACTTC	CASSPRLGETQYF
few	TRBV25-1	TRBD1	TRBJ2-5	TGTGCCAGCAGTGAATTCGATGGGACAGGGGGCACAGGGGAGACCCAGTACTTC	CASSEFDGTGGTGETQYF
few	TRBV29-1	TRBD2	TRBJ2-7	TGCAGCGTTGCCCGTACTAGCGATAGCTCCTACGAGCAGTACTTC	CSVARTSDSSYEQYF
few	TRBV29-1	-	TRBJ2-5	TGCAGTGTAGCGGAGGGGGAGACCCAGTACTTC	CSVAEGETQYF
few	TRBV27	TRBD1	TRBJ1-1	TGTGCCAGCAGTCCCCAACCTGGACAGGGCTTAACTGAAGCTTTCTTT	CASSPQPGQGLTEAFF
-	TRBV11-1	-	TRBJ2-1	TGTGCCAGCAGCGGCGGGACGGGTTCCTACAATGAGCAGTTCTTC	CASSGGTGSYNEQFF
-	TRBV13	-	TRBJ1-2	TGTGCCAGCAGCTTGGGCAGCTTAATGCGGGGCACCTTC	CASSLGSLMRGTF
-	TRBV7-2	TRBD1	TRBJ2-3	TGTGCCAGCAGCTTATACCTCGGGACAGGTAGCACAGATACGCAGTATTTT	CASSLYLGTGSTDTQYF
few	TRBV18	-	TRBJ2-5	TGTGCCAGCTCACGGGCAGAGCAAGAGACCCAGTACTTC	CASSRAEQETQYF
-	TRBV30	-	TRBJ2-4	TGTGCCTTGGAAAGGGGTGCCAAAAACATTCAGTACTTC	CALERGAKNIQYF
-	TRBV5-1	-	TRBJ2-7	TGCGCCAGCAGCTTGGTTGGGGGGACGACCTCCTACGAGCAGTACTTC	CASSLVGGTTSYEQYF
-	TRBV2	-	TRBJ2-2	TGTGCCAGCGCATCCTCAGGGTCCGTCGGGGAGCTGTTTTTT	CASASSGSVGELFF
-	TRBV30	-	TRBJ2-7	TGTGCCTGGAGTGAAAGCGTGTTCTACGAGCAGTACTTC	CAWSESVFYEQYF
few	TRBV7-2	TRBD2	TRBJ2-7	TGTGCCAGCAGCGGGAGGTCGGGAGGGCCTTCCGAGCAGTACTTC	CASSGRSGGPSEQYF
few	TRBV7-8	-	TRBJ2-2	TGTGCCAGCAGCTTAAGGACTAACACCGGGGAGCTGTTTTTT	CASSLRTNTGELFF
-	TRBV5-1	-	TRBJ1-5	TGCGCCAGCAGCTTGGTCGGAGGCAATCAGCCCCAGCATTTT	CASSLVGGNQPQHF
few	TRBV4-2	-	TRBJ2-1	TGTGCCAGCAGCCAAGGAGAGGGTCGTGGGGAGGAGCAGTTCTTC	CASSQGEGRGEEQFF
-	TRBV19	-	TRBJ2-1	TGTGCCAGTAGTCCTCGAGGCTACAATGAGCAGTTCTTC	CASSPRGYNEQFF
-	TRBV7-2	-	TRBJ2-7	TGTGCCAGCAGCGTAAAATACGAGCAGTACTTC	CASSVKYEQYF
-	TRBV12-5	-	TRBJ2-1	TGTGCTAGTGGTTTGGTAGGCAATAAGCAGTTCTTC	CASGLVGNKQFF
-	TRBV29-1	-	TRBJ2-3	TGCAGCTCGCAGGGGTTCGGAACGCAGTATTTT	CSSQGFGTQYF
-	TRBV9	-	TRBJ1-2	TGTGCCAGCAGCGTAGGACCGAGTAGGTCGGGGAGCTATGGCTACACCTTC	CASSVGPSRSGSYGYTF
many	TRBV7-9	-	TRBJ2-2	TGTGCCAGCGGCAGGTGGGGTAGCGGGAACACCGGGGAGCTGTTTTTT	CASGRWGSGNTGELFF
-	TRBV2	-	TRBJ2-1	TGTGCCAGCTCCCGGGGCGGCGAGCAGTTCTTC	CASSRGGEQFF
many	TRBV14	TRBD1	TRBJ2-5	TGTGCCAGCAGTTCCCTTCTACAGGGGAACCAGTACTTC	CASSSLLQGNQYF
-	TRBV7-2	-	TRBJ1-5	TGTGCCAGCAGCTTAGCGCTGCAAGGTGGCAATCAGCCCCAGCATTTT	CASSLALQGGNQPQHF
-	TRBV7-9	-	TRBJ2-3	TGTGCCAGCAGCTTGGTTTGGAACACAGATACGCAGTATTTT	CASSLVWNTDTQYF